This TCR beta chain was captured by sequencing in a study of OX40 agonist ivuxolimab in advanced cancers. In the study overall: Ivuxolimab was a fully human IgG2 agonistic monoclonal antibody targeting the costimulatory receptor OX40 (CD134). The monotherapy dose-escalation portion (N = 52 patients) of the phase I ivuxolimab trial is reported in the paper. In the dose-escalation cohort, 70% to 90% of patients were male, and the mean age was 60 years with a range of about 23 to 79. Partial responses occurred in three dose-escalation patients: two with cutaneous melanoma and one with hepatocellular carcinoma. Of the roughly 52 patients in dose escalation, some 19 had hepatocellular carcinoma, roughly 15 had melanoma, 9 had renal cell carcinoma and 9 had head and neck cancer. Peripheral TCRbeta sequencing was intended to test whether TCR sequence diversity was altered and clonal T-cell expansion was caused by ivuxolimab. Intravenous ivuxolimab was administered to patients every 2 weeks at six dose levels: 0.01, 0.1, 0.3, 1.5, 3 and 10 mg/kg. Patients were allowed to have had prior anti-PD-1, anti-PD-L1 or anti-CTLA-4 therapy, and approximately 43% of the dose-escalation patients had previously received checkpoint inhibitors.

What the study reported, not specific to this receptor: At doses of 0.1 to 3.0 mg/kg, clonal expansion of both CD4+ and CD8+ blood T cells was observed from baseline to week 6. On average, CD8+ T cells showed more expanded clones than CD4+ T cells after ivuxolimab. The antigen specificity of the peripheral T cells that underwent clonal expansion was not determined. Low levels of normalized T-cell clonal expansion were also seen in some patients who did not respond. In partial responders in the 0.1-3.0 mg/kg groups, normalized peripheral clonal expansion was found to be among the lowest, especially among CD8+ T cells.

Inclusive of the bounding cysteine and phenylalanine, the CDR3 is 14 residues long. CDR3 DNA only is kept here, 42 bases in frame from base 1. Based on the germline V gene, the CDR1 and CDR2 sequences are SGDLS and YYNGEE. V and J lose 2 bases and 6 bases, and a span of 12 bases separates them. The trial excluded patients who had a history of autoimmune disease or were on systemic immunosuppression. Peripheral blood for TCR sequencing was drawn from every dose cohort at baseline, at cycle 4 day 1 and at cycle 7 day 1. Samples were obtained from an open-label, multicenter, first-in-human phase I dose-escalation trial of ivuxolimab. The trial enrolled adults with locally advanced or metastatic head and neck squamous cell, hepatocellular, melanoma or renal cell carcinoma. Before TCR sequencing, CD4+ T cells and CD8+ T cells from peripheral blood were sorted into separate populations. Notes on this clone: Its antigen has not been determined. The record has no base qualities; no much larger clone is one base away.

For sequencing of the TCRbeta CDR3 region, genomic DNA was extracted from the sorted cells. The immunoSEQ Assay was used for sequencing of TCRbeta CDR3 regions. Entries here come from immuneACCESS through TCRdb and include only in-frame sequences with V and J called. Some clones fail to appear in such tables; in the studies checked, an unresolved V gene covers under half of the shortfall, and the cause of the remainder is unknown. Counted in this sample were 45,000 to 65,000 clones; about 87% of them appeared once. The ten largest account for around 1.7% of the sample. The chain is assembled from TRBV9 and TRBJ1-5, with the D gene too uncertain to name. This sample comprised CD4+ or CD8+ T cells sorted from blood, obtained in a trial of the OX40 agonist ivuxolimab. The receptor was derived from an adult with an advanced solid tumor such as melanoma, head and neck, liver or kidney cancer. The DNA sequence reads TGTGCCAGCAGCGTTGGACCCCCTCCTCAGCCCCAGCATTTT. Its protein product is CASSVGPPPQPQHF. The variable domain in full, with residues beyond the CDR3 obtained from the reference TRBV9 and TRBJ1-5 genes, is DSGVTQTPKHLITATGQRVTLRCSPRSGDLSVYWYQQSLDQGLQFLIQYYNGEERAKGNILERFSAQQFPDLHSELNLSSLELGDSALYFCASSVGPPPQPQHFGDGTRLSIL.